This TCR beta chain comes out of a study of blood T cell repertoires in COVID-19. Study summary: The samples span acute and convalescent COVID-19 from the United States, Italy and Spain. Sample material is recorded as cDNA or gDNA derived from T cells, B-cell-depleted T cells, or PBMCs.

In the original workflow: Counts of nucleated cells, estimated from reference gene primer amplification, were obtained. TCRdb keeps only in-frame clones here, not all; method: immunoSEQ multiplex PCR. V and J calls and clone size come straight from that table; D and trimming were deduced from the DNA. The repertoire consists of 150,000 to 200,000 clones, with about 86% occurring once and the leading ten covering 15% to 20%. With 6 bases clipped from V and 9 bases from J, the junction kept 10 bases outside the gene matches. The germline V gene has CDR1 MDHEN and CDR2 SYDVKM. The CDR3 spans 16 residues.

The chain couples TRBV28 to TRBJ2-1, with TRBD2 identical over 14 bases. The receptor's source is a woman older than 75 with acute or convalescent COVID-19. The sequencing sample was made of peripheral blood. The CDR3 nucleotides read TGTGCCAGCAGAAGACTAGCGGGAGGGCCAAGTACTGAGCAGTTCTTC. Translation: CASRRLAGGPSTEQFF.